This entry features one T cell receptor beta chain sequence. What it binds is unknown. This specimen belongs to a study of cytomegalovirus exposure and HLA in healthy donors. Study-level findings and limits: In vitro experiments confirmed that a few CMV-associated chains were specific for CMV antigens. The classifier reportedly diagnosed cytomegalovirus status with high specificity and sensitivity. A later analysis showed TCR association rates differing by HLA locus, peaking at DRB1 and lowest at HLA-C.

With 60 Vbeta and 13 Jbeta primers, the PCR was carried out. Profiling relied on immunoSEQ multiplex PCR, and the TCRdb table lists in-frame clones only, not all of them. Of a few hundred thousand clones listed, around 80% are singletons. The sample was PBMCs. The receptor comes from a man between 25 and 39 years old in good health and CMV-seronegative.

Here the CDR3 reads CASSFLQGGETQYF. The CDR3 DNA follows: TGTGCCAGCAGCTTCTTACAGGGGGGGGAGACCCAGTACTTC. The J gene is TRBJ2-5, the V gene TRBV5-6, with D perhaps TRBD1 (8 bases). The CDR3 has 14 residues. Trimming took 2 bases from V and 5 from J, leaving 13 bases between them. Germline V gene sequence: CDR1 SGHDT, CDR2 YYEEEE. The full variable domain, with the rest looked up from reference TRBV5-6 and TRBJ2-5, is DAGVTQSPTHLIKTRGQQVTLRCSPKSGHDTVSWYQQALGQGPQFIFQYYEEEERQRGNFPDRFSGHQFPNYSSELNVNALLLGDSALYLCASSFLQGGETQYFGPGTRLLVL.